These 20 T cell receptor beta chains were sequenced from one sample in a study of T cell repertoires in cytomegalovirus infection. Using its own MiXCR run on the reads, TCRdb lists one record per CDR3 protein. Here the sample spans 650,000 to 850,000 distinct CDR3 sequences, 25% to 30% being singletons. Their target antigens are unknown. Material: cultured CD8+ T cells from PBMCs, obtained from culture after CMV antigen stimulation. All receptors come from a human donor in good health (CMV status not recorded). Some clones in this sample may be carry-over from other donors' samples.

The chain is built from TRBV2 and TRBJ1-1; tentative D call: TRBD1 (6 bases). The germline V gene encodes CDR1 SNHLY and CDR2 FYNNEI. The V and J ends lost 7 bases and 8 bases respectively, with 14 bases between them. The CDR3 is made up of 12 amino acids. Here the CDR3 reads CASIPGGQEAFF. The CDR3 DNA reads as TGTGCCAGCATACCGGGAGGACAGGAAGCTTTCTTT.

The chain combines TRBV11-2 with TRBJ1-1, with 8 bases aligning to TRBD1. The CDR3 runs to 14 residues. Germline V gives CDR1 SGHAT, CDR2 FQNNGV. Trimming removed 5 bases from V and 3 bases from J; junction bases left unmatched: 5. In DNA form, the CDR3 reads TGTGCCAGCAGCCGAGGGACAGGTGACACTGAAGCTTTCTTT. Its protein is CASSRGTGDTEAFF.

The chain couples TRBV7-2 to TRBJ2-1, with 13 positions matching TRBD2. CDR3 size: 16 residues. The ends lost 4 bases at V and 5 bases at J; junction bases unmatched: 5. Germline CDR1 reads SGHTA; CDR2 reads FQGNSA. The chain's CDR3 is CASSSPTSGGDNEQFF. CDR3 bases: TGTGCCAGCAGCTCACCAACTAGCGGGGGGGACAATGAGCAGTTCTTC.

The table lists this clonotype with many counts. V gene TRBV7-2 combines with J gene TRBJ2-6, with no clear D. This CDR3 has 14 amino acids. Trimming cost V 3 bases and J 2 bases, with 5 bases left between them. The germline V gene encodes CDR1 SGHTA and CDR2 FQGNSA. The CDR3 sequence is CASSFVTGANVLTF. The CDR3 DNA follows: TGTGCCAGCAGCTTTGTAACTGGGGCCAACGTCCTGACTTTC.

This clonotype is labeled medium-sized. V is TRBV7-2 and J is TRBJ1-6; 9 positions match TRBD1. The CDR3 covers 17 residues. The germline CDR1 and CDR2 sequences are SGHTA and FQGNSA. V shed 2 bases, J shed 3 bases, and the junction held 5 bases outside the gene matches. The CDR3 DNA is TGTGCCAGCAGCTTATCTACAGGGGGCCACTATAATTCACCCCTCCACTTT. Amino acids: CASSLSTGGHYNSPLHF.

This clonotype has just one count. This chain uses TRBV4-1 with TRBJ1-5, with D unresolved. CDR3 length: 15 residues. V lost 0 bases, J lost 3 bases, and 9 bases lay in between. Germline V gene lookup returns CDR1 MGHRA and CDR2 YSYEKL. The CDR3: CASSQEWTSNQPQHF. CDR3 in DNA: TGCGCCAGCAGCCAAGAGTGGACCTCCAATCAGCCCCAGCATTTT.

This clonotype was found a few times. The chain couples TRBV4-3 to TRBJ2-1; 10 bases map to TRBD2. Trimming removed 1 base from V and 7 bases from J; junction bases left unmatched: 10. CDR3 length: 17 amino acids. Germline loops: CDR1 LGHNA, CDR2 YSLEER. CDR3 loop: CASSQASLAGGMNEQFF. The CDR3 DNA sequence: TGCGCCAGCAGCCAAGCATCTTTAGCGGGGGGAATGAATGAGCAGTTCTTC.

A few counts support this clonotype. The rearrangement joins TRBV7-4 to TRBJ1-5; a weak D match, TRBD1 (6 bases). V was shortened by 1 base and J by 4 bases, with 11 bases between the two germline ends. CDR1 and CDR2 from the germline V gene are SGHVT and SQSDAQ. CDR3 size: 15 residues. The DNA for the CDR3 is TGTGCCAGCAGCTTAGGGACAGTAGCTAATCAGCCCCAGCATTTT. Translated: CASSLGTVANQPQHF. Filled out from reference TRBV7-4 and TRBJ1-5, the complete variable domain reads GAGVSQSPRYKVAKRGRDVALRCDSISGHVTLYWYRQTLGQGSEVLTYSQSDAQRDKSGRPSGRFSAERPERSVSTLKIQRTEQGDSAVYLCASSLGTVANQPQHFGDGTRLSIL.

This clonotype showed up many times. The rearrangement uses TRBV18 and TRBJ2-7; D is tentatively TRBD1 or TRBD2 (5 bases each). Trimming stripped 6 bases from V and 6 bases from J, with 24 bases between. CDR1 and CDR2 (germline): KGHSH, LQKENI. The CDR3 has 16 amino acids. In nucleotides, the CDR3 is TGTGCCAGCTCTCGCATACCCAGGGACGCCGGAAGCGAGCAGTACTTC. This translates into CASSRIPRDAGSEQYF.

The chain is built from TRBV4-2 and TRBJ2-5, with D perhaps TRBD2 (7 bases). Germline CDR1 reads LGHNA; CDR2 reads YNFKEQ. V was cut by 0 bases and J by 5 bases, with 19 bases left in between. CDR3 length: 17 residues. The CDR3 bases are TGTGCCAGCAGCCAAGATAGGGGGTTAGCGGGTGGGGAGACCCAGTACTTC. Encoded protein: CASSQDRGLAGGETQYF.

This clonotype was recorded once. This chain connects TRBV7-9 to TRBJ2-5, with D perhaps given as TRBD1 or TRBD2 (5 bases each). The CDR3 spans 14 residues. V was trimmed by 6 bases and J by 5 bases, leaving 16 bases between them. CDR1 and CDR2 from the germline V gene are SEHNR and FQNEAQ (reference sequence). The CDR3 coding sequence is TGTGCCAGCAGAACGGGACGCCCAGGCGAGACCCAGTACTTC. Its protein is CASRTGRPGETQYF.

This chain uses TRBV10-2 with TRBJ1-2; possible D gene TRBD1, 5 bases. The CDR3 has 13 amino acids. Per the germline V gene, CDR1 is WSHSY and CDR2 is SAAADI. The V end lost 3 bases, the J end lost 6 bases, and 11 bases lay between the germline ends. The CDR3: CASSESQGNGYTF. Here the CDR3 DNA reads TGCGCCAGCAGTGAATCCCAGGGAAATGGCTACACCTTC.

This clonotype was observed many times. The chain is built from TRBV6-5 and TRBJ2-3; TRBD1 might be the D (5 bases). Trimming took 6 bases from V and 0 from J, leaving 13 bases between them. The CDR3 extends over 15 amino acids. CDR1 and CDR2 (germline): MNHEY, SVGAGI. CDR3 in amino acids: CASSSRAPSTDTQYF. Written as DNA, the CDR3 is TGTGCCAGCAGCTCCAGGGCGCCTAGCACAGATACGCAGTATTTT.

This chain links TRBV6-2 or TRBV6-3 with TRBJ2-5, with D perhaps assigned TRBD1 or TRBD2 (5 bases each). The CDR3 spans 14 residues. Germline V gives CDR1 MNHEY, CDR2 SVGEGT. V lost 2 bases, J lost 5 bases, and 12 bases lay in between. The CDR3 is CASSYLQGGETQYF. The CDR3 nucleotides read TGTGCCAGCAGTTACCTCCAGGGCGGGGAGACCCAGTACTTC.

A single count supports this clonotype. The chain uses TRBV2 and TRBJ1-5, with a tentative D call TRBD1 (6 bases). The CDR3 consists of 14 residues. The germline V gene has CDR1 SNHLY and CDR2 FYNNEI. Trimming pared 1 base from V and 7 bases from J, leaving 11 bases between. The CDR3 region has the DNA TGTGCCAGCAGTGAAGGCAGGGGTTTGCAGCCCCAGCATTTT. It is translated as CASSEGRGLQPQHF.

This clonotype was observed a few times. The chain is built from TRBV10-3 and TRBJ2-7, with 7 bases matching TRBD1. With 2 bases clipped from V and 0 bases from J, the junction kept 4 bases outside the gene matches. Germline V gene lookup returns CDR1 ENHRY and CDR2 SYGVKD. The CDR3 consists of 15 residues. CDR3 nucleotides: TGTGCCATCAGTGAGACTGGGACAGTCTCCTACGAGCAGTACGTC. Its translation: CAISETGTVSYEQYV.

The chain joins TRBV7-9 to TRBJ2-5, with D possibly being TRBD1 (6 bases). Germline CDR1 reads SEHNR; CDR2 reads FQNEAQ (reference sequence). The CDR3 is 16 residues long. Trimming removed 4 bases at V and 2 bases at J, with 17 bases between. The CDR3 region has the DNA TGTGCCAGCAGCTCGACGGGACAAAGTCCGCAAGAGACCCAGTACTTC. Translating it yields CASSSTGQSPQETQYF.

The V and J genes are TRBV28 and TRBJ1-1; D is undetermined. This CDR3 has 19 residues. Germline values: CDR1 MDHEN, CDR2 SYDVKM. Trimming removed 3 bases at V and 0 bases at J, with 23 bases between. CDR3 in DNA: TGTGCCAGCAGTTTCTCGGTGGTCCGGGTGTTAGAGGTGAACACTGAAGCTTTCTTT. Translating gives CASSFSVVRVLEVNTEAFF.

The table lists this clonotype with a few counts. The chain has TRBV19 and TRBJ2-1, with unresolved D. Germline lookup yields CDR1 LNHDA and CDR2 SQIVND (reference sequence). The germline V and J ends were trimmed by 3 bases and 2 bases, with 11 bases remaining between them. There are 15 residues in the CDR3. The CDR3 region is CASSMRLQPYNEQFF. As DNA, the CDR3 is TGTGCCAGTAGTATGAGACTCCAGCCCTACAATGAGCAGTTCTTC.

This chain joins TRBV19 and TRBJ2-2; TRBD1 aligns across 7 bases. This CDR3 spans 18 amino acids. The V segment lost 7 bases and the J segment 3 bases; nucleotides outside the gene matches: 17. Germline assignment: CDR1 LNHDA and CDR2 SQIVND (reference sequence). Written as DNA, the CDR3 is TGTGCCAGTACTTACCCTCGGCCCCTCGACAGGGACACCGGGGAGCTGTTTTTT. Its translation: CASTYPRPLDRDTGELFF.